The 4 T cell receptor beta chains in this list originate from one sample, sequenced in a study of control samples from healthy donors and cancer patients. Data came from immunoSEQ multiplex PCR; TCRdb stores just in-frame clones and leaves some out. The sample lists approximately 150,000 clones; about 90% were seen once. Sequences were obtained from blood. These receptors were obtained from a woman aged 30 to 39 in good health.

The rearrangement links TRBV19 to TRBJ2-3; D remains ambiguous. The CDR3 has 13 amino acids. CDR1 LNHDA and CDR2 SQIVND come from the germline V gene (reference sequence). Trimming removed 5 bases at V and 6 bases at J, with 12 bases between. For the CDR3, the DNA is TGTGCCAGTAGTCTGGCTAAGATGGATACGCAGTATTTT. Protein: CASSLAKMDTQYF.

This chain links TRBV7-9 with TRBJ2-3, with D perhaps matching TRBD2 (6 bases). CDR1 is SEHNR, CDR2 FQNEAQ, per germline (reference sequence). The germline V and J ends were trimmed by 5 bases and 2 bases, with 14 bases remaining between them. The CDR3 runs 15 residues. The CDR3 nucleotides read TGTGCCAGCAGCCCCAACGTAGCGGCCACAGATACGCAGTATTTT. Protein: CASSPNVAATDTQYF.

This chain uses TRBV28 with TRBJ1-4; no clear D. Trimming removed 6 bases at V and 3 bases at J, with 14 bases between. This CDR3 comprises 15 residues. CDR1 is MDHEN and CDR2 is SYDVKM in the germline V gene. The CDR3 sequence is CASRQSGHANEKLFF. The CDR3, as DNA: TGTGCCAGCAGGCAATCCGGCCACGCTAATGAAAAACTGTTTTTT.

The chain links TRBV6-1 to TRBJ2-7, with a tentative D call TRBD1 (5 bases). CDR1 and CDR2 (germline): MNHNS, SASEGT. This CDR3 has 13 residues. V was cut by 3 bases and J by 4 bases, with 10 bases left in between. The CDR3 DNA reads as TGTGCCAGCAGTGAGAACCAGGGTTACGAGCAGTACTTC. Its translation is CASSENQGYEQYF.